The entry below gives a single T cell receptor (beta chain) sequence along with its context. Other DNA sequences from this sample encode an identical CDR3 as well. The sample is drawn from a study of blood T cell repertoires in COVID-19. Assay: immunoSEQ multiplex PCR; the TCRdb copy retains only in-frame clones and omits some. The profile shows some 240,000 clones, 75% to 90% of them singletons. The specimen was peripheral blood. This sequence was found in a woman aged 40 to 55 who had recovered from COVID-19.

The CDR3 nucleotides read TGTGCCAGCTCACCGCGGGAAGAGACCCAGTACTTC. This gives the protein CASSPREETQYF. This chain links TRBV18 with TRBJ2-5; tentatively, D is TRBD2 (5 bases). Trimming took off 3 bases at V and 3 bases at J, with 5 bases between the two ends. Per the germline V gene, CDR1 is KGHSH and CDR2 is LQKENI. This CDR3 contains 12 residues.